The source of this T cell receptor beta chain is a study of blood T cell repertoires in COVID-19. Here immunoSEQ multiplex PCR was the method, and the copy in TCRdb shows in-frame clones only, minus some. This sample carries tens of thousands of clones, about four fifths of them seen once, and the ten largest clones take over 5.5%. This CDR3 has 13 amino acids. V was cut by 4 bases and J by 1 base, with 7 bases left in between. Germline V gives CDR1 LNHDA, CDR2 SQIVND (reference sequence). The chain links TRBV19 to TRBJ2-5, with D possibly matching TRBD2 (6 bases). This clonotype originated in a man between 65 and 85 years old with COVID-19, enrolled during active disease. The sample consisted of peripheral blood. The chain's CDR3 is CASSKGLQETQYF. CDR3 nucleotides: TGTGCCAGTAGTAAGGGACTCCAAGAGACCCAGTACTTC.